This TCR beta chain was identified during a study of cytomegalovirus exposure and HLA in healthy donors (dated by TCRdb to the late 2010s). The study in broad terms: According to an earlier analysis of 450 to 650 of the donors, roughly 180 million T cells yielded 90 million to 140 million unique TCR beta sequences and approximately 300 Gb of sequence data. In a later genetic analysis, genome-wide SNP genotypes for about 65% of the 666 donors were used, and that subset was treated as a discovery cohort. An earlier analysis of roughly 600 of the donors used high-throughput TCR beta sequencing to judge whether each TCR beta V gene segment behaved as functional or pseudogenic. In a later analysis, previously published TCR beta repertoires from 666 donors were re-analyzed and high-resolution HLA genotyping was added so that TCR occurrence patterns could be studied. In addition to the first cohort of 666 subjects, a separate validation cohort of around 110 different subjects was used. Roughly 300 gigabases of sequencing data and tens of millions of unique TCR sequences were included in an early release covering 500 to 750 HLA-typed donors. All discovery cohort repertoires had been generated on a single sequencing platform. Because of strong linkage in the cohort, roughly five DR-DQ haplotypes were treated as single units for association and clustering. High-throughput TCR immunosequencing, statistical association of individual TCRs with disease status, and machine learning were combined to predict cytomegalovirus infection status. Rather than using new phenotypic data, the later analysis identified candidate immune exposures from TCR beta sequences and from how often those sequences occurred across donors. Typing coverage differed by locus: A, B, C, DRB1 and DQB1 were typed in roughly 629-640 donors, DQA1 in about 550, DPA1 in over 600, and DPB1 in just under 490. HLA typing covered class I and class II loci at four-digit resolution. Among some 400 genotyped donors of the cohort, an average of around 240,000 unique TCR beta nucleotide sequences were sequenced per donor, around a sixth of them non-productive. The genetic ancestry cluster associated with self-reported Caucasian donors included 80% to 90% of the roughly 390 genotyped donors. Donor age, sex, ethnicity and CMV serostatus were collected together with the repertoire data. The study aimed to test whether cataloging public T cell receptors could reveal signatures of past pathogen exposure. Using immunosequencing, the study profiled T cell repertoires from about 650 subjects and related those repertoires to cytomegalovirus serostatus. The paper's findings and limits, for the study overall: The sequencing pipeline was judged likely to have produced a cluster of highly shared sequence variants as a technical artifact. V-gene and J-gene trimming of TCR beta chains was associated with a missense DCLRE1C variant in a later genetic analysis, and the association was replicated in an independent cohort. In a later analysis, TCR association rates were found to vary across HLA loci, with the most associated TCRs seen for DRB1 alleles and the fewest for HLA-C alleles. Correlated functional status among segregating V segments might reflect linkage disequilibrium, but an unknown experimental factor could not be ruled out. A further reported finding was that TCR beta sequences accurately predicted the HLA-A and HLA-B alleles for most subjects in the first cohort. Fewer than 20 rarely observed V segments, including chromosome 9 orphons, were excluded from the earlier analysis of a few hundred of the donors because counts were too low. For the cohort, immune exposure information was limited to CMV serostatus. Roughly uniform sequencing depth across donors was assumed in presence/absence analyses, although this assumption may not hold. Most TCR sequences were seen in very few donors, while some public TCRs were found in many individuals. A later analysis associated 16,951 TCR beta sequences with specific HLA alleles at a false discovery rate of 0.05. The authors suggested that the approach could potentially be extended to other disease states and immunological phenotypes. This cohort had only TCR beta chains sequenced, and the lack of alpha or paired-chain data limited which features could be detected. Compared with the 666-donor mean, donors in an Asian-associated ancestry cluster had fewer N-insertions in productive TCRs, according to a later genetic analysis. Because HLA typing was missing for some donors at each locus, association tests included only the typed subset. A later analysis found that most CMV-associated TCR beta chains appeared HLA-restricted, with HLA associations seemingly driven largely by CMV exposure. In an earlier analysis of roughly 560 of the donors, most TCR beta V segments were observed in productive rearrangements about 90% or about 30% of the time, broadly matching IMGT annotations. Assigning TCR associations to individual alleles was difficult when HLA alleles, especially DR and DQ, strongly co-occurred. Several of the top co-occurrence clusters appeared to be linked to parvovirus B19, influenza, CMV and Epstein-Barr virus, according to a later analysis. In vitro tests confirmed that a few of the cytomegalovirus-associated TCR beta chains recognize cytomegalovirus antigens. Compared with equally common non-associated chains, HLA-associated TCR beta chains in a later analysis were more clonally expanded and had lower generation probabilities. The 87-base-pair reads could not distinguish some IMGT-functional V segments, including TRBV6-2 and TRBV6-3, so those segments were excluded. In both the original and validation cohorts, the classifier was reported to diagnose cytomegalovirus status with high specificity and sensitivity. In the study, roughly 160 TCR beta chains were listed as associated with cytomegalovirus.

With respect to this clone: Its antigen has not been determined. No base quality values were provided; no much bigger clone lies one nucleotide off.

The CDR3 starts with the cysteine, ends with the phenylalanine, and has 14 residues. Only CDR3 DNA is held: 42 bases, read in frame from base 1. Trimming removed 3 bases from V and 5 bases from J; the gene matches leave 6 bases unexplained. The germline V gene (reference sequence) gives CDR1 as SGHNT and CDR2 as YYREEE. Receptors were amplified or captured by the immunoSEQ multiplex PCR assay. For the multiplex PCR, a mixture combining 60 forward primers for TCR Vbeta segments and 13 reverse primers for TCR Jbeta segments was used. Amplification of the CDR3 region of rearranged TCR beta genes was performed with a multiplex PCR assay on genomic DNA. The Illumina HiSeq System was used to sequence the amplified TCR beta libraries as 87-base-pair reads. In the source study's methods: In a later analysis, tens of millions of unique TCR beta chains were counted across the 650 to 750 repertoires, and about 10 million of these chains were shared by at least two donors. A nearest-neighbor algorithm error-corrected the raw reads and collapsed the reads into unique sequences, merging closely related sequences to remove PCR and sequencing errors. To assign V, D and J gene segments, CDR3 sequences were aligned to IMGT reference sequences. For a sequence to be retained, a match of at least six nucleotides was required to both a V gene segment and a J gene segment. Rearrangements were called productive when the CDR3 lacked stop codons and stayed in frame with V and J; all others were non-productive. CDR3 was defined by IMGT convention, running from the second conserved V-encoded cysteine to the conserved J-encoded phenylalanine. Sequences without an unambiguous match to a single V gene segment were excluded from the earlier analysis of 450 to 650 of the donors. In an earlier analysis of approximately 590 of the donors, V segments were called functional above 56.7% productive rearrangements and were called segregating when the between-donor standard deviation exceeded 5%. A statistical classification framework was built to diagnose cytomegalovirus status from the catalog of TCR beta chain sequences. A later analysis assigned V and J genes by comparing TCR nucleotide sequences with IMGT/GENE-DB human TR gene sequences. The TCRdist pipeline was used in a later analysis to assign CDR3 sequences and most-parsimonious VDJ recombination scenarios. In a later analysis, each TCR beta chain was defined by its CDR3 amino acid sequence together with its V-gene family, and reads without a unique V-gene family were excluded. As a way to deal with suspected cross-contamination and a sequencing artifact, a later analysis dropped hundreds of nucleotide sequences that were highly shared and had low generation probability. For each public chain, a later analysis derived a clonal expansion index from normalized ranks of inferred template counts within each repertoire. A later analysis computed generation probabilities with a VDJ recombination model fitted to out-of-frame rearrangements, and checked the results against IGoR. Hypergeometric tests were used in a later analysis to score TCR-TCR, TCR-HLA and TCR-CMV co-occurrence, with a repertoire-size bias correction applied to the TCR pairs. A later analysis estimated false discovery rates by permuting HLA or CMV assignments 20 times. A later analysis grouped co-occurring TCRs with DBSCAN, adding TCRdist sequence similarity when clustering within HLA-allele-positive subsets. Repertoires with fewer than 30,000 or more than 120,000 public chains were left out of co-occurrence clustering, as were several repertoires with anomalous nucleotide sharing. The source is immuneACCESS, and TCRdb retained only in-frame sequences with V and J called. Part of the clones is not carried over; for the studies checked, unresolved V genes explain less than half of this, and the remainder is unexplained. Clone size and the V and J calls come from that table; the DNA yielded D and trimming. Present in this sample are about 93,000 clones, approximately 72% of which were seen just once. The top ten clonotypes cover 3% to 3.5% of the sample.

The cohort comprised some 700 healthy bone marrow donors. Cohort members were all nominally healthy when sampled, although unrecorded immune exposures were likely present. The donor tested CMV seronegative and was one of the 352 seronegative cohort members. A peripheral blood sample was provided by each donor, and peripheral blood mononuclear cells were used for TCR beta sequencing. Genomic DNA extraction from the blood cell samples was performed with the Qiagen DNeasy Blood Extraction Kit. The rearranged segments are TRBV5-4 and TRBJ2-7; 9 junctional bases match TRBD1. Sequencing used PBMCs. The receptor was isolated from a middle-aged woman in good health and CMV-seronegative. The encoded CDR3 is CASSSNRGLDEQYF. The DNA sequence is as follows: TGTGCCAGCAGCTCCAACAGGGGGCTCGACGAGCAGTACTTC.